This T cell receptor beta chain was identified during a study of cytomegalovirus exposure and HLA in healthy donors. Primers for the PCR totalled 60 Vbeta and 13 Jbeta. TCRdb's copy holds only in-frame clones and misses some; the assay was immunoSEQ multiplex PCR. The sample lists about 190,000 clones, 81% seen once, with about 1.7% in the top ten. This CDR3 comprises 18 residues. V shed 3 bases and J 4 bases; nucleotides not matched to a gene: 12. CDR1 SGDLS and CDR2 YYNGEE come from the germline V gene. The chain recombines TRBV9 with TRBJ2-3, with 12 bases matching TRBD2. The receptor was derived from a man between 18 and 29 years old in good health and CMV-seronegative. The specimen sequenced was PBMCs. CDR3 sequence (DNA): TGTGCCAGCAGCGCAGGGACTAGCGGGCCCTTACTCTCAGATACGCAGTATTTT. It codes for CASSAGTSGPLLSDTQYF.